The 18 T cell receptor beta chains in this list originate from one sample, sequenced in a study of T cell responses to AZD1222 COVID-19 vaccine. Profiling relied on immunoSEQ multiplex PCR, and the TCRdb table lists in-frame clones only, not all of them. Here the sample spans 130,000 or so clones, roughly 93% being singletons. Sequencing was performed on peripheral blood, taken 28 days after the second AZD1222 dose. Receptors originate from an adult who received the AZD1222 COVID-19 vaccine.

CDR3: CATSTGRGTGNTIYF. The CDR3 nucleotides read TGTGCCACCAGTACCGGGCGAGGGACTGGAAACACCATATATTTT. This rearrangement joins TRBV15 to TRBJ1-3; D is unclear. The germline V gene has CDR1 LNHNV and CDR2 YYDKDF (reference sequence). Trimming cost V 6 bases and J 2 bases, with 14 bases left between them. This CDR3 has 15 residues.

The rearrangement uses TRBV28 and TRBJ1-2, with 9 nucleotides matching TRBD1. The CDR3 contains 14 residues. J was trimmed by 4 bases and V by 6 bases; bases with no gene match: 6. Germline V gene sequence: CDR1 MDHEN, CDR2 SYDVKM. The chain's CDR3 is CASSGTGNSYGYTF. CDR3 nucleotide sequence: TGTGCCAGCAGCGGGACAGGGAATTCCTATGGCTACACCTTC.

This chain uses TRBV5-4 with TRBJ1-2; D remains ambiguous. The germline V and J ends were trimmed by 2 bases and 0 bases, with 8 bases remaining between them. Germline V gives CDR1 SGHNT, CDR2 YYREEE (reference sequence). This CDR3 comprises 14 residues. CDR3 coding DNA: TGTGCCAGCAGCTTTTCAACCACTAACTATGGCTACACCTTC. Its translation is CASSFSTTNYGYTF.

J is TRBJ1-1 and V is TRBV6-5; 9 bases line up with TRBD1. Germline V CDR1 and CDR2: MNHEY, SVGAGI. The CDR3 is 14 residues long. With 6 bases clipped from V and 4 bases from J, the junction kept 6 bases outside the gene matches. The CDR3 DNA reads TGTGCCAGCAGCCCACAGGGGGCGTCCACTGAAGCTTTCTTT. Residues: CASSPQGASTEAFF.

J is TRBJ1-2 and V is TRBV5-1; tentative D call: TRBD1 (5 bases). Trimming cost V 6 bases and J 4 bases, with 13 bases left between them. Looked up from germline, CDR1 is SGHRS and CDR2 is YFSETQ. This CDR3 is 13 amino acids long. The CDR3 coding sequence is TGCGCCAGCACGCGGGGGGAGTTCTATGGCTACACCTTC. Its translation is CASTRGEFYGYTF.

V gene TRBV15 combines with J gene TRBJ2-1; TRBD2 matches at 8 bases. CDR1 is LNHNV, CDR2 YYDKDF, per germline (reference sequence). V lost 3 bases to trimming and J lost 8 bases; unmatched junction nucleotides: 9. The CDR3 spans 15 residues. Here the CDR3 DNA reads TGTGCCACCAGCAGTGGGAGACTAGCGTTGTATGAGCAGTTCTTC. Amino acid sequence: CATSSGRLALYEQFF.

The gene calls are TRBV5-6 and TRBJ1-2, with D possibly being TRBD1 (6 bases). From germline, CDR1 is SGHDT and CDR2 YYEEEE. Trimming shortened V by 3 bases and J by 2 bases, and 11 bases separated the two germline ends. This CDR3 has 14 residues. The CDR3, as DNA: TGTGCCAGCAGCTATCAAGGGGGGAACTATGGCTACACCTTC. This sequence encodes CASSYQGGNYGYTF.

The chain couples TRBV6-4 to TRBJ1-6, with a tentative D call TRBD1 (5 bases). Trimming took 5 bases from V and 7 from J, leaving 18 bases between them. Germline lookup yields CDR1 MRHNA and CDR2 SNTAGT. The CDR3 spans 16 residues. CDR3 in amino acids: CASSRRGGNINSPLHF. CDR3 bases: TGTGCCAGCAGTCGCCGGGGCGGGAACATAAATTCACCCCTCCACTTT.

This sequence joins TRBV7-9 and TRBJ2-4, with 7 nucleotides matching TRBD2. The germline CDR1 and CDR2 sequences are SEHNR and FQNEAQ (reference sequence). The CDR3 extends over 16 amino acids. With 5 bases clipped from V and 5 bases from J, the junction kept 12 bases outside the gene matches. CDR3 coding DNA: TGTGCCAGCAGCCCAGCGGTGGGAGGGACGGAAAACATTCAGTACTTC. It is translated as CASSPAVGGTENIQYF.

The chain carries TRBV11-2 and TRBJ1-6, with unresolved D. Per germline, CDR1 SGHAT and CDR2 FQNNGV. V was shortened by 0 bases and J by 6 bases, with 9 bases between the two germline ends. The CDR3 sequence is 15 residues long. CDR3 in amino acids: CASSLEPGVNSPLHF. The CDR3 region has the DNA TGTGCCAGCAGCTTAGAACCCGGGGTTAATTCACCCCTCCACTTT. The full variable domain, completed using reference TRBV11-2 and TRBJ1-6, is EAGVAQSPRYKIIEKRQSVAFWCNPISGHATLYWYQQILGQGPKLLIQFQNNGVVDDSQLPKDRFSAERLKGVDSTLKIQPAKLEDSAVYLCASSLEPGVNSPLHFGNGTRLTVT.

With regard to this clone: The sample contains more than one DNA sequence encoding this CDR3. This chain uses TRBV19 with TRBJ2-7; no reliable D call. Trimming removed 1 base at V and 2 bases at J, with 9 bases between. The CDR3 is 14 amino acids. From germline, CDR1 is LNHDA and CDR2 SQIVND (reference sequence). CDR3 protein: CASSIAVRAYEQYF. CDR3 bases: TGTGCCAGTAGTATAGCAGTTCGGGCCTACGAGCAGTACTTC. The full variable domain, in which reference TRBV19 and TRBJ2-7 provide the parts outside the CDR3, is DGGITQSPKYLFRKEGQNVTLSCEQNLNHDAMYWYRQDPGQGLRLIYYSQIVNDFQKGDIAEGYSVSREKKESFPLTVTSAQKNPTAFYLCASSIAVRAYEQYFGPGTRLTVT.

The chain uses TRBV10-3 and TRBJ1-5; D possibly corresponds to TRBD1 (5 bases). CDR1 and CDR2 (germline): ENHRY, SYGVKD. This CDR3 has 15 residues. V lost 6 bases, J lost 5 bases, and 17 bases lay in between. As DNA, the CDR3 is TGTGCCATCAGCAGATCCCGTGGAGGGGATCAGCCCCAGCATTTT. As protein: CAISRSRGGDQPQHF.

The genes are TRBV29-1 and TRBJ2-6, with D perhaps assigned TRBD1 or TRBD2 (5 bases each). Trimming stripped 5 bases from V and 13 bases from J, with 15 bases between. Germline V gene data show CDR1 as SQVTM and CDR2 as ANQGSEA. This CDR3 region has 12 residues. For the CDR3, the DNA is TGCAGCGTTAGTCGGGACGTCGGGGTCCTGACTTTC. Protein: CSVSRDVGVLTF.

V is TRBV10-3 and J is TRBJ2-7; 7 positions match TRBD2. V gave up 4 bases and J gave up 3 bases; unmatched junction bases: 6. This CDR3 spans 14 amino acids. From germline, CDR1 is ENHRY and CDR2 SYGVKD. The CDR3: CAISAPASGYEQYF. In DNA, the CDR3 is TGTGCCATCAGTGCCCCAGCTAGCGGCTACGAGCAGTACTTC.

The V call is TRBV27, the J call TRBJ1-2; no definite D call. The V and J ends lost 4 bases and 6 bases respectively, with 9 bases between them. The length of the CDR3 is 12 residues. Germline V CDR1 and CDR2: MNHEY, SMNVEV (reference sequence). The CDR3 loop reads CASSSRAHGYTF. CDR3 sequence (DNA): TGTGCCAGCAGTTCCCGGGCGCATGGCTACACCTTC.

J is TRBJ1-4 and V is TRBV29-1; 8 bases fit TRBD1. With 6 bases clipped from V and 4 bases from J, the junction kept 4 bases outside the gene matches. The CDR3 has 13 residues. Germline V gene lookup returns CDR1 SQVTM and CDR2 ANQGSEA. The CDR3 sequence: CSVHRGFNEKLFF. The CDR3 DNA follows: TGCAGCGTACACAGGGGGTTTAATGAAAAACTGTTTTTT.

This rearrangement joins TRBV3-1 (or the pseudogene TRBV3-2) to TRBJ1-2, with D unresolved. The CDR3 runs to 16 residues. Trimming cost V 0 bases and J 3 bases, with 14 bases left between them. CDR1 is LGHDT, CDR2 YNNKEL, per germline (reference sequence). In DNA, the CDR3 is TGTGCCAGCAGCCAAGATATGACGGGCCTACACTATGGCTACACCTTC. It codes for CASSQDMTGLHYGYTF.

The genes are TRBV7-6 and TRBJ1-3; the D gene is possibly TRBD1 (6 bases). V was shortened by 1 base and J by 0 bases, with 16 bases between the two germline ends. Germline V CDR1 and CDR2: SGHVS, FNYEAQ. This CDR3 is built from 18 residues. CDR3 protein: CASSLGPGGRGSGNTIYF. The CDR3 nucleotides are TGTGCCAGCAGCTTAGGGCCGGGGGGCAGGGGCTCTGGAAACACCATATATTTT.